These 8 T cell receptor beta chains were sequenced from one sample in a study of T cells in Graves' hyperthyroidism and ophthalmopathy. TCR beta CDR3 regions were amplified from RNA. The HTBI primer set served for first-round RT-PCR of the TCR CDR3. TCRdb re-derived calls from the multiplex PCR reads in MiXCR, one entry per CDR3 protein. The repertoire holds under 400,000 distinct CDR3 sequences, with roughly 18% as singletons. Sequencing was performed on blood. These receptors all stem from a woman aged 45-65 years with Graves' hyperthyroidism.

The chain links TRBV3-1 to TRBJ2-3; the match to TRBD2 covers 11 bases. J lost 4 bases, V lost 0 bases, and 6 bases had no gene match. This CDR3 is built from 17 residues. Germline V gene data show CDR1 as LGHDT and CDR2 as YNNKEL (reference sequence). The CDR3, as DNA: TGTGCCAGCAGCCAAGATTTAGCGGGGGGGCGACCAGATACGCAGTATTTT. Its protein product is CASSQDLAGGRPDTQYF.

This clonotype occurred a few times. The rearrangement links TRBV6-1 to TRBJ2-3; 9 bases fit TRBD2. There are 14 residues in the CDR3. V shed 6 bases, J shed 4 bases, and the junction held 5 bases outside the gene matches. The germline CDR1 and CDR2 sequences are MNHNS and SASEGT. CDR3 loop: CASRTAGGPDTQYF. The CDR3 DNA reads TGTGCCAGCAGGACAGCGGGAGGCCCAGATACGCAGTATTTT.

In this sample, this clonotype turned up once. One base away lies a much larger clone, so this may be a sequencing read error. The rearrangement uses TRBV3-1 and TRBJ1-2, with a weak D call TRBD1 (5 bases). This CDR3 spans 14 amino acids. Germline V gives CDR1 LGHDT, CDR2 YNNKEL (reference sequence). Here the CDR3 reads CASIQDRYNYGYTF. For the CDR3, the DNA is TGTGCCAGCATCCAAGACAGATATAACTATGGCTACACCTTC.

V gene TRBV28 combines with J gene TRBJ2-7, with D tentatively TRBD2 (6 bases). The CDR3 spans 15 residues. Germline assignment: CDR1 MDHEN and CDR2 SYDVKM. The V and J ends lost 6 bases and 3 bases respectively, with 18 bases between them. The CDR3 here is CASRPTGTQFYEQYF. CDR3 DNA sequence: TGTGCCAGCAGACCTACCGGGACTCAATTCTACGAGCAGTACTTC.

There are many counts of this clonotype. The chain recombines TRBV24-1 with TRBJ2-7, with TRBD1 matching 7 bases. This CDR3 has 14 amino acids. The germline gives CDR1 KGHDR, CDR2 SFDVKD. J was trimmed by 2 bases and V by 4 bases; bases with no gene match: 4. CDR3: CATSEGGQPYEQYF. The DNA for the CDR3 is TGTGCCACCAGTGAAGGGGGACAGCCCTACGAGCAGTACTTC.

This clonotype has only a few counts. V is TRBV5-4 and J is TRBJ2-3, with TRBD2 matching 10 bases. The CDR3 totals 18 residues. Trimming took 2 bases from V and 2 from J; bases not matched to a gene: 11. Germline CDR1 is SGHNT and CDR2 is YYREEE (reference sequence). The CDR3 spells CASSFSLAGVPNTDTQYF. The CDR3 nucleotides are TGTGCCAGCAGCTTTTCTCTAGCGGGGGTCCCAAACACAGATACGCAGTATTTT.

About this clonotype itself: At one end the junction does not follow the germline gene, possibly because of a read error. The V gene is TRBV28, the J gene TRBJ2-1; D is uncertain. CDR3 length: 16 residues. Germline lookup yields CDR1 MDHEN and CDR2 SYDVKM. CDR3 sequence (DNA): TGTGCCGGCAGTACCCGACTGGTTTACTCCTACAATGAGCAGTTCTTC. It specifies CAGSTRLVYSYNEQFF.

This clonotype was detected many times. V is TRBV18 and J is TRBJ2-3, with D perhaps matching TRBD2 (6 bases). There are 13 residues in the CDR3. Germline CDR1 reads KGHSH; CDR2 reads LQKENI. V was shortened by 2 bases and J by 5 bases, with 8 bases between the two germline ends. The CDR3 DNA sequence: TGTGCCAGCTCACCAGGGACTGAAGATACGCAGTATTTT. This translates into CASSPGTEDTQYF.